The source of this T cell receptor beta chain is a study of T cell responses to AZD1222 COVID-19 vaccine. Notes on this clone: Its specificity is not known.

Assay: immunoSEQ multiplex PCR; the TCRdb copy retains only in-frame clones and omits some. This sample carries about 100,000 clones, about 87% of them seen once, and the ten largest clones take about 1.7%. Looked up from germline, CDR1 is MNHEY and CDR2 is SVGAGI. The CDR3 is 16 amino acids. The J segment lost 6 bases and the V segment lost 4 bases, leaving 11 bases of the junction unmatched. General study points: Spike-specific TCR breadth and depth went up after people got two AZD1222 doses. Seropositive status at baseline applied to only five to seven AZD1222 recipients. Nearly half of the spike-specific TCRs reportedly recognize variant regions that carry no mutations. There were mostly white British donors and more females than males, and clonal diversity was possibly underestimated.

Specimen: peripheral blood, collected on day 0 of AZD1222 vaccination. V is TRBV6-5 and J is TRBJ2-5, with TRBD2 matching 10 bases. The sequence derives from an adult in good health. The CDR3 DNA is TGTGCCAGCAGTTCCGTCAGCGGGAGGGCCAAGAAGACCCAGTACTTC. It translates to CASSSVSGRAKKTQYF.